One sample yielded the 27 T cell receptor beta chains listed below, sequenced in a study of Ad26.COV2.S vaccination and SARS-CoV-2 variants. The repertoire was sequenced with immunoSEQ multiplex PCR; TCRdb's copy has only in-frame clones and lacks some. Of over 130,000 clones listed, roughly 90% are singletons. The material sequenced was peripheral blood, taken after recovery from COVID-19. These receptor sequences come from a human donor who had recovered from COVID-19.

This sequence joins TRBV28 and TRBJ1-2, with TRBD1 matching 11 bases. Germline V gene lookup returns CDR1 MDHEN and CDR2 SYDVKM. V shed 6 bases and J 4 bases; nucleotides not matched to a gene: 7. The CDR3 sequence is 15 residues long. The CDR3 spells CASSRGQGATYGYTF. The CDR3 DNA sequence: TGTGCCAGCAGCCGAGGACAGGGGGCGACCTATGGCTACACCTTC.

The chain has TRBV6-6 and TRBJ2-2, with 7 positions matching TRBD1. The CDR3 has 15 amino acids. Per germline, CDR1 MNHNY and CDR2 SVGAGI (reference sequence). Trimming removed 5 bases from V and 1 base from J; junction bases left unmatched: 4. CDR3 DNA sequence: TGTGCCAGCAGTGGTCAGGGGGAGAACACCGGGGAGCTGTTTTTT. It yields the protein CASSGQGENTGELFF.

The V gene is TRBV4-3, the J gene TRBJ1-1; D possibly corresponds to TRBD1 (5 bases). Germline V lookup: CDR1 LGHNA, CDR2 YSLEER. The length of the CDR3 is 15 residues. V was clipped by 4 bases and J by 1 base, with 13 bases between them. This CDR3 is CASSPGTQGNTEAFF. DNA of the CDR3: TGCGCCAGCAGCCCAGGAACGCAGGGGAACACTGAAGCTTTCTTT.

The genes are TRBV30 and TRBJ1-4; a weak D match, TRBD1 (5 bases). The CDR3 is made up of 15 amino acids. Germline V CDR1 and CDR2: GTSNPN, SVGIG (reference sequence). Trimming removed 0 bases at V and 1 base at J, with 9 bases between. The CDR3 region is CAWSVLGGTNEKLFF. The CDR3 DNA follows: TGTGCCTGGAGTGTACTTGGGGGAACTAATGAAAAACTGTTTTTT.

This chain joins TRBV4-3 and TRBJ1-1; D is possibly TRBD1 (6 bases). The length of the CDR3 is 15 residues. The V gene lost 0 bases and the J gene lost 3 bases, with 11 bases spanning the gap. The V gene's germline CDR1 is LGHNA and CDR2 YSLEER. The CDR3 DNA reads as TGCGCCAGCAGCCAAGAGGCGCAGGGGCACACTGAAGCTTTCTTT. Its protein is CASSQEAQGHTEAFF.

The chain recombines TRBV6-2 or TRBV6-3 with TRBJ1-6; maybe TRBD1 (5 bases). The CDR3 runs 14 residues. V shed 4 bases and J shed 8 bases, with 12 bases lying between them. CDR1 is MNHEY and CDR2 is SVGEGT in the germline V gene. The CDR3 DNA is TGTGCCAGCAGTTGGGACCGAATTCATTCACCCCTCCACTTT. This sequence encodes CASSWDRIHSPLHF.

V is TRBV5-4 and J is TRBJ2-3; 11 positions match TRBD2. The length of the CDR3 is 17 residues. The V gene's germline CDR1 is SGHNT and CDR2 YYREEE (reference sequence). Trimming at V came to 0 bases and at J to 1 base, leaving 4 bases not matched to a gene. Here the CDR3 reads CASSLGLAGGRTDTQYF. CDR3 nucleotides: TGTGCCAGCAGCTTGGGGCTAGCGGGGGGCCGCACAGATACGCAGTATTTT. The full variable domain, its missing parts supplied by reference TRBV5-4 and TRBJ2-3, is ETGVTQSPTHLIKTRGQQVTLRCSSQSGHNTVSWYQQALGQGPQFIFQYYREEENGRGNFPPRFSGLQFPNYSSELNVNALELDDSALYLCASSLGLAGGRTDTQYFGPGTRLTVL.

This chain joins TRBV6-2 or TRBV6-3 and TRBJ2-1, with D possibly being TRBD1 (6 bases). Germline values: CDR1 MNHEY, CDR2 SVGEGT. V lost 5 bases and J 3 bases, leaving 14 bases between the germline ends. This CDR3 has 15 residues. CDR3 loop: CASSTTGAYYNEQFF. The CDR3 DNA follows: TGTGCCAGCAGTACGACAGGAGCTTACTACAATGAGCAGTTCTTC.

The genes are TRBV7-2 and TRBJ1-2; TRBD1 aligns across 9 bases. J gave up 5 bases and V 2 bases, and 9 bases lay outside the gene matches. From germline, CDR1 is SGHTA and CDR2 FQGNSA. The CDR3 runs 16 residues. This CDR3 reads CASSLLAQGAGYGYTF. The CDR3 DNA reads as TGTGCCAGCAGCTTATTGGCACAGGGGGCTGGATATGGCTACACCTTC.

The gene calls are TRBV24-1 and TRBJ1-5, with unresolved D. Per germline, CDR1 KGHDR and CDR2 SFDVKD. V lost 3 bases, J lost 4 bases, and 9 bases lay in between. This CDR3 comprises 14 residues. The CDR3 bases are TGTGCCACCAGTGATCCTGCCATGAATCAGCCCCAGCATTTT. Protein sequence: CATSDPAMNQPQHF.

The rearrangement links TRBV4-3 to TRBJ1-1; D is ambiguous. Trimming left V 4 bases short and J 4 bases short, with 10 bases between. The CDR3 has 13 amino acids. Germline V gene lookup returns CDR1 LGHNA and CDR2 YSLEER. CDR3 region: CASSPSGGTEAFF. In DNA, the CDR3 is TGCGCCAGCAGCCCCTCAGGTGGCACTGAAGCTTTCTTT.

The V gene is TRBV14, the J gene TRBJ2-1; D gene unclear. CDR3 size: 12 residues. The germline V gene has CDR1 SGHDN and CDR2 FVKESK. V lost 4 bases and J 9 bases, leaving 10 bases between the germline ends. The CDR3 DNA sequence: TGTGCCAGCAGCCGACAAGCTGGTGAGCAGTTCTTC. Its protein product is CASSRQAGEQFF.

This clone has only a few counts. The genes are TRBV7-2 and TRBJ1-6; 7 bases are shared with TRBD1. V shed 5 bases, J shed 5 bases, and the junction held 6 bases outside the gene matches. The length of the CDR3 is 15 residues. Germline V lookup: CDR1 SGHTA, CDR2 FQGNSA. The CDR3: CASSNHRGDNSPLHF. CDR3 nucleotides: TGTGCCAGCAGCAACCACAGGGGAGATAATTCACCCCTCCACTTT.

This chain uses TRBV19 with TRBJ2-3; D is ambiguous. The germline V gene has CDR1 LNHDA and CDR2 SQIVND (reference sequence). V lost 6 bases, J lost 1 base, and 8 bases lay in between. The CDR3 runs 13 residues. This chain's CDR3 is CASRYSGTDTQYF. The CDR3 DNA reads as TGTGCCAGTAGGTACTCAGGCACAGATACGCAGTATTTT.

V usage is TRBV4-1 and J usage is TRBJ1-5, with D unclear. The CDR3 runs 14 residues. V lost 1 base and J lost 4, with 8 bases in between. Germline assignment: CDR1 MGHRA and CDR2 YSYEKL. The CDR3, as DNA: TGCGCCAGCAGCCAAGGGTCGGTGAATCAGCCCCAGCATTTT. It encodes CASSQGSVNQPQHF.

The CDR3 DNA reads TGTGCCAGCACCCTAGGGGGGTCGAACACCGGGGAGCTGTTTTTT. It is translated as CASTLGGSNTGELFF. The genes are TRBV6-5 and TRBJ2-2; D may match TRBD1 or TRBD2 (6 bases each). Trimming stripped 7 bases from V and 0 bases from J, with 12 bases between. The CDR3 runs 15 residues. The germline CDR1 and CDR2 sequences are MNHEY and SVGAGI.

The chain carries TRBV5-4 and TRBJ2-7; tentatively, D is TRBD2 (5 bases). The V end was cut by 1 base, the J end by 2 bases, with 7 bases between. The CDR3 has 13 amino acids. The V gene's germline CDR1 is SGHNT and CDR2 YYREEE (reference sequence). CDR3 protein: CASSLSGAYEQYF. The CDR3 bases are TGTGCCAGCAGCTTGTCCGGGGCCTACGAGCAGTACTTC.

The chain carries TRBV7-2 and TRBJ2-7, with TRBD1 matching 12 bases. CDR3 length: 17 amino acids. CDR1 and CDR2 (germline): SGHTA, FQGNSA. Germline trimming cut 3 bases from V and 5 bases from J; bases unmatched to any gene: 11. This CDR3 reads CASSFRGAGTGGHEQYF. The CDR3 DNA reads TGTGCCAGCAGCTTTAGAGGAGCCGGGACAGGGGGCCACGAGCAGTACTTC.

V usage is TRBV2 and J usage is TRBJ2-3; no firm D call. CDR3 length: 13 amino acids. Germline loops: CDR1 SNHLY, CDR2 FYNNEI. V lost 4 bases to trimming and J lost 5 bases, with 10 bases between them. In nucleotides, the CDR3 is TGTGCCAGCAGTGCTAGACCAGAAGATACGCAGTATTTT. The encoded protein is CASSARPEDTQYF.

The genes are TRBV29-1 and TRBJ2-5; possible D gene TRBD2, 5 bases. CDR3 length equals 13 residues. Germline assignment: CDR1 SQVTM and CDR2 ANQGSEA. V was trimmed by 1 base and J by 4 bases, leaving 10 bases between them. The CDR3, as DNA: TGCAGCGTTGAAGGACGAGGAGGAGAGACCCAGTACTTC. It is translated as CSVEGRGGETQYF.

The gene calls are TRBV6-4 and TRBJ1-1; D is perhaps TRBD1 (6 bases). V was cut by 0 bases and J by 2 bases, with 13 bases left in between. CDR3 size: 16 residues. Looked up from germline, CDR1 is MRHNA and CDR2 is SNTAGT. The CDR3 loop is CASSDSNKGDNTEAFF. The CDR3 bases are TGTGCCAGCAGTGACTCGAACAAGGGGGATAACACTGAAGCTTTCTTT.

This chain uses TRBV21-1 with TRBJ2-1; the table's D call, TRBD2, has no DNA check behind it. TRBV21-1 is classified as a pseudogene. CDR3 length: 17 amino acids. The CDR3 here is CASSKVGTRVTLNEQFF. The CDR3 DNA reads as TGTGCCAGCAGCAAAGTTGGGACTAGGGTAACACTCAATGAGCAGTTCTTC.

The chain uses TRBV6-2 or TRBV6-3 and TRBJ2-3; 7 positions match TRBD1. Unmatched junction bases numbered 13, after V lost 6 bases and J lost 10 bases. CDR3 length: 14 amino acids. Germline CDR1 MNHEY, CDR2 SVGEGT. The CDR3 DNA reads TGTGCCAGCAGCGTTTTCCCTTATAGGGGGCCGCAGTATTTT. Protein: CASSVFPYRGPQYF.

In its sample, this clone was seen once. V gene TRBV5-6 combines with J gene TRBJ1-5, with D perhaps TRBD1 (5 bases). V was trimmed by 0 bases and J by 2 bases, leaving 6 bases between them. CDR1 is SGHDT, CDR2 YYEEEE, per germline. The CDR3 spans 14 residues. The CDR3 here is CASSLGGGNQPQHF. The CDR3 DNA is TGTGCCAGCAGCTTGGGGGGGGGCAATCAGCCCCAGCATTTT.

The chain joins TRBV2 to TRBJ2-7, with a weak D call TRBD1 (6 bases). Germline V gene lookup returns CDR1 SNHLY and CDR2 FYNNEI. This CDR3 has 13 amino acids. Trimming pared 7 bases from V and 7 bases from J, leaving 17 bases between. CDR3 sequence reads: CASNGQGPEEQYF. The CDR3 DNA sequence: TGTGCCAGCAACGGGCAGGGGCCTGAAGAGCAGTACTTC.

The rearrangement links TRBV14 to TRBJ1-2; a possible D gene is TRBD1 (6 bases). This CDR3 contains 15 residues. V was trimmed by 4 bases and J by 1 base, leaving 13 bases between them. CDR1 and CDR2 from the germline V gene are SGHDN and FVKESK. CDR3 sequence: CASSRTENLNYGYTF. The CDR3 nucleotides read TGTGCCAGCAGCCGGACAGAGAACCTTAACTATGGCTACACCTTC.

The rearrangement links TRBV12-5 to TRBJ1-2, with unresolved D. There are 13 residues in the CDR3. Per the germline V gene, CDR1 is LGHNT and CDR2 is FRNRAP. Trimming removed 3 bases at V and 2 bases at J, with 7 bases between. CDR3 nucleotide sequence: TGTGCTAGTGGTTTCGATGAGAACTATGGCTACACCTTC. Encoded protein: CASGFDENYGYTF.